These 28 T cell receptor beta chains were all obtained from the same sample, sequenced in a study of blood T cell repertoires in COVID-19. TCRdb keeps only in-frame clones here, not all; method: immunoSEQ multiplex PCR. The sample has 55,000 to 70,000 clones; 87% are singletons. Sequencing input: peripheral blood. The receptor source for this set is a man between 60 and 75 years old with active or convalescent COVID-19.

V is TRBV19 and J is TRBJ2-5; maybe TRBD2 (5 bases). From germline, CDR1 is LNHDA and CDR2 SQIVND (reference sequence). The CDR3 spans 14 residues. V was clipped by 7 bases and J by 4 bases, with 16 bases between them. Here the CDR3 reads CASMEDPSRETQYF. The CDR3 DNA sequence: TGTGCCAGTATGGAGGACCCATCAAGAGAGACCCAGTACTTC.

The V call is TRBV4-1, the J call TRBJ2-7; a weak D match, TRBD2 (5 bases). With 3 bases removed from V and 1 base from J, the gap between germline ends came to 13 bases. Germline V gene sequence: CDR1 MGHRA, CDR2 YSYEKL. The CDR3 has 15 amino acids. The CDR3 coding sequence is TGCGCCAGCAGCCAGGGTTATTCGGGGTCCTACGAGCAGTACTTC. Its translation: CASSQGYSGSYEQYF.

The V call is TRBV3-1 (or the pseudogene TRBV3-2), the J call TRBJ1-6; 8 bases map to TRBD1. Looked up from germline, CDR1 is LGHDT and CDR2 is YNNKEL (reference sequence). This CDR3 spans 15 amino acids. V lost 1 base and J lost 9; bases outside the gene matches: 5. The CDR3 loop reads CASSQGAGGVSPLHF. The CDR3 coding sequence is TGTGCCAGCAGCCAAGGCGCAGGGGGCGTTTCACCCCTCCACTTT.

The V call is TRBV27, the J call TRBJ2-1; 13 positions match TRBD2. This CDR3 is built from 16 residues. The trim removed 7 bases at V and 0 bases at J, leaving 3 bases unmatched. Germline loops: CDR1 MNHEY, CDR2 SMNVEV (reference sequence). CDR3 loop: CASKGLAGISYNEQFF. As DNA, the CDR3 is TGTGCCAGCAAGGGACTAGCGGGAATCTCCTACAATGAGCAGTTCTTC.

V is TRBV11-3 and J is TRBJ2-3; 8 bases fit TRBD1. The length of the CDR3 is 14 residues. With V trimmed by 5 bases and J by 3 bases, 4 bases remained unmatched. The germline CDR1 and CDR2 sequences are SGHNT and YENEEA. The DNA for the CDR3 is TGTGCCAGCAGCAGACAGGGGCCGACAGATACGCAGTATTTT. It specifies CASSRQGPTDTQYF.

This rearrangement joins TRBV6-1 to TRBJ1-5; the D gene is possibly TRBD1 (6 bases). V was trimmed by 3 bases and J by 7 bases, leaving 16 bases between them. This CDR3 spans 15 amino acids. Germline-derived CDR1 and CDR2 are MNHNS and SASEGT. The CDR3 protein is CASSDLNRDRQPQHF. As DNA, the CDR3 is TGTGCCAGCAGTGACCTAAACAGGGATCGACAGCCCCAGCATTTT.

The genes are TRBV19 and TRBJ2-1, with TRBD1 matching 8 bases. The CDR3 runs 16 residues. Unmatched junction bases numbered 6, after V lost 4 bases and J lost 1 base. Per germline, CDR1 LNHDA and CDR2 SQIVND (reference sequence). CDR3 sequence reads: CASSREDRVSYNEQFF. The CDR3 DNA reads as TGTGCCAGTAGTAGAGAGGACAGGGTGTCCTACAATGAGCAGTTCTTC.

As regards this clone: The junction differs from germline at one of its ends, possibly a read error. The chain is built from TRBV3-1 (or the pseudogene TRBV3-2) and TRBJ1-4, with a possible D match to TRBD1 (5 bases). Germline values: CDR1 LGHDT, CDR2 YNNKEL (reference sequence). The CDR3 consists of 14 residues. The CDR3 nucleotides read TGTGCCAGCAGTCAAGGGAGGGCAGGGCAAAAACTGTTTTTT. Residues: CASSQGRAGQKLFF.

The chain joins TRBV10-2 to TRBJ2-3; TRBD2 aligns across 7 bases. CDR1 is WSHSY, CDR2 SAAADI, per germline. J was trimmed by 4 bases and V by 8 bases; bases with no gene match: 18. CDR3 size: 17 residues. CDR3 coding DNA: TGCGCCAGCCTCGAAGCGCTAGCGGAAGCGGGCCCAGATACGCAGTATTTT. Encoded protein: CASLEALAEAGPDTQYF.

The V gene is TRBV30, the J gene TRBJ2-1; 9 bases line up with TRBD2. The germline CDR1 and CDR2 sequences are GTSNPN and SVGIG (reference sequence). The CDR3 loop spans 15 amino acids. Germline trimming cut 5 bases from V and 3 bases from J; bases unmatched to any gene: 8. The CDR3 loop reads CAWSLQAGGYNEQFF. CDR3 sequence (DNA): TGTGCCTGGTCCCTACAAGCGGGAGGCTACAATGAGCAGTTCTTC.

This clone was recorded a few times. J is TRBJ2-3 and V is TRBV7-7, with D tentatively TRBD2 (6 bases). CDR3 size: 14 residues. V gave up 5 bases and J gave up 10 bases, with 19 bases separating them. The V gene's germline CDR1 is SSHAT and CDR2 FNYEAQ (reference sequence). As DNA, the CDR3 is TGTGCCAGCAGCCCCCCCGGGGCCGGGACTCCGCAGTATTTT. Its protein is CASSPPGAGTPQYF. Full variable domain (rest looked up from reference TRBV7-7 and TRBJ2-3): GAGVSQSPRYKVTKRGQDVTLRCDPISSHATLYWYQQALGQGPEFLTYFNYEAQPDKSGLPSDRFSAERPEGSISTLTIQRTEQRDSAMYRCASSPPGAGTPQYFGPGTRLTVL.

On this clone: This sample also contains other DNA sequences that code for the same CDR3. The CDR3 here is CASSLEQGAGEQYF. The CDR3 coding sequence is TGTGCCAGCAGCTTGGAACAGGGGGCGGGCGAGCAGTACTTC. The chain joins TRBV5-4 to TRBJ2-7, with 9 nucleotides matching TRBD1. CDR1 SGHNT and CDR2 YYREEE come from the germline V gene (reference sequence). The CDR3 spans 14 residues. Germline trimming cut 0 bases from V and 6 bases from J; bases unmatched to any gene: 4. Full variable domain (missing parts from reference TRBV5-4 and TRBJ2-7): ETGVTQSPTHLIKTRGQQVTLRCSSQSGHNTVSWYQQALGQGPQFIFQYYREEENGRGNFPPRFSGLQFPNYSSELNVNALELDDSALYLCASSLEQGAGEQYFGPGTRLTVT.

This chain links TRBV28 with TRBJ2-1; the D is unclear. The V gene lost 3 bases and the J gene lost 4 bases, with 7 bases spanning the gap. CDR1 and CDR2 from the germline V gene are MDHEN and SYDVKM. This CDR3 has 13 residues. The CDR3 here is CASSFSGYNEQFF. In DNA, the CDR3 is TGTGCCAGCAGTTTTTCCGGTTACAATGAGCAGTTCTTC.

The chain uses TRBV6-5 and TRBJ2-7; D is ambiguous. The germline gives CDR1 MNHEY, CDR2 SVGAGI. This CDR3 has 14 residues. Trimming took 9 bases from V and 2 from J, leaving 17 bases between them. DNA of the CDR3: TGTGCCAGTTACAGTACCCTGCCCGCCTACGAGCAGTACTTC. Translation gives CASYSTLPAYEQYF.

The rearrangement joins TRBV12-3 or TRBV12-4 to TRBJ1-1, with 7 bases matching TRBD1. This CDR3 contains 12 residues. The ends lost 7 bases at V and 14 bases at J; junction bases unmatched: 13. The CDR3 spells CASNLGGTEPFF. CDR3 sequence (DNA): TGTGCCAGCAACCTAGGGGGCACTGAACCCTTCTTT.

The chain recombines TRBV11-2 with TRBJ1-2; perhaps TRBD1 as D (5 bases). V dropped 1 base and J dropped 4 bases, with 13 bases sitting between them. Germline values: CDR1 SGHAT, CDR2 FQNNGV. The CDR3 length is 15 residues. CDR3: CASSLVSGGSYGYTF. As DNA, the CDR3 is TGTGCCAGCAGCTTAGTTTCCGGGGGTAGCTATGGCTACACCTTC.

J is TRBJ2-7 and V is TRBV2; perhaps TRBD1 as D (5 bases). Deletions cut 8 bases from V and 1 base from J, with 9 bases between. The CDR3 covers 12 residues. Germline values: CDR1 SNHLY, CDR2 FYNNEI. The CDR3: CASGADSYEQYF. The CDR3, as DNA: TGTGCCAGCGGGGCGGATTCCTACGAGCAGTACTTC.

The chain carries TRBV6-5 and TRBJ1-1; 10 bases match TRBD1. The germline V gene has CDR1 MNHEY and CDR2 SVGAGI. This CDR3 contains 14 residues. V dropped 6 bases and J dropped 5; count of bases not matched to a gene: 6. The CDR3 DNA reads as TGTGCCAGCAGGAAAGACAGGGGGCCAACTGAAGCTTTCTTT. It specifies CASRKDRGPTEAFF.

The chain couples TRBV29-1 to TRBJ2-7; TRBD1 matches at 7 bases. The CDR3 loop spans 15 amino acids. The J segment lost 6 bases and the V segment lost 1 base, leaving 12 bases of the junction unmatched. CDR1 is SQVTM and CDR2 is ANQGSEA in the germline V gene. Here the CDR3 reads CSVEAVRGKYGEQYF. The CDR3 region has the DNA TGCAGCGTTGAAGCGGTCAGGGGGAAATATGGCGAGCAGTACTTC.

The CDR3 here is CASSLGFVAGGRSPLHF. The DNA for the CDR3 is TGTGCCAGCAGCTTAGGGTTCGTGGCAGGGGGGCGGTCACCCCTCCACTTT. The genes are TRBV7-8 and TRBJ1-6; TRBD1 matches 7 bases. The V gene end was trimmed by 1 base and the J gene end by 10 bases; junction bases not matched to a gene: 13. Germline CDR1 reads SGHVS; CDR2 reads FQNEAQ. This CDR3 spans 17 amino acids.

The chain joins TRBV6-5 to TRBJ1-5; a possible D gene is TRBD1 (5 bases). Germline V gene lookup returns CDR1 MNHEY and CDR2 SVGAGI. Trimming cost V 7 bases and J 4 bases, with 14 bases left between them. The CDR3 sequence is 14 residues long. The CDR3 reads CASKPRRVNQPQHF. As DNA, the CDR3 is TGTGCCAGCAAACCGCGCAGGGTTAATCAGCCCCAGCATTTT.

This chain joins TRBV19 and TRBJ1-5; 11 positions agree with TRBD1. The V gene's germline CDR1 is LNHDA and CDR2 SQIVND (reference sequence). The V gene end was trimmed by 1 base and the J gene end by 6 bases; junction bases not matched to a gene: 2. This CDR3 contains 15 residues. The CDR3 loop reads CASSIGTGGRQPQHF. In DNA form, the CDR3 reads TGTGCCAGTAGTATAGGGACAGGGGGCCGTCAGCCCCAGCATTTT.

This chain links TRBV23-1 with TRBJ2-2; TRBD2 matches 16 bases. TRBV23-1 is annotated as an ORF whose role is uncertain. With 3 bases clipped from V and 3 bases from J, the junction kept 7 bases outside the gene matches. The CDR3 is 19 residues long. The DNA for the CDR3 is TGCGCCAGCAGTCATCATCTGGGACTAGCGGGAGGGGACACCGGGGAGCTGTTTTTT. This codes for CASSHHLGLAGGDTGELFF.

The chain links TRBV7-9 to TRBJ2-1; 9 nucleotides agree with TRBD2. Unmatched junction bases numbered 6, after V lost 5 bases and J lost 4 bases. Germline V gene lookup returns CDR1 SEHNR and CDR2 FQNEAQ (reference sequence). The CDR3 is 15 amino acids. Here the CDR3 DNA reads TGTGCCAGCAGCCCCCGGCTAGCGGGATACAATGAGCAGTTCTTC. Amino acids: CASSPRLAGYNEQFF.

This clone showed up just a few times. The rearrangement joins TRBV5-4 to TRBJ2-3, with TRBD2 matching 13 bases. With 4 bases clipped from V and 5 bases from J, the junction kept 7 bases outside the gene matches. Germline V gene lookup returns CDR1 SGHNT and CDR2 YYREEE (reference sequence). The CDR3 is 16 residues long. CDR3 sequence reads: CASSLTSGRSRDTQYF. CDR3 DNA: TGTGCCAGCAGCCTGACTAGCGGGAGGTCCCGAGATACGCAGTATTTT.

This clone was counted a few times. This rearrangement joins TRBV7-2 to TRBJ1-5, with TRBD1 identical over 9 bases. V gave up 5 bases and J gave up 3 bases; unmatched junction bases: 5. The CDR3 contains 15 residues. CDR1 and CDR2 (germline): SGHTA, FQGNSA. The CDR3 reads CASSPRQGVNQPQHF. The CDR3 nucleotides read TGTGCCAGCAGCCCCCGACAGGGGGTCAATCAGCCCCAGCATTTT.

This clone appeared a few times. This chain connects TRBV12-3 or TRBV12-4 to TRBJ2-7; D ambiguous. This CDR3 comprises 13 residues. Trimming stripped 1 base from V and 3 bases from J, with 7 bases between. The CDR3 nucleotides are TGTGCCAGCAGTTTAGTACAGAACTACGAGCAGTACTTC. Protein sequence: CASSLVQNYEQYF.

This rearrangement joins TRBV7-9 to TRBJ2-1; TRBD2 might be the D (6 bases). CDR1 is SEHNR and CDR2 is FQNEAQ in the germline V gene (reference sequence). The ends were cut back, 1 base at V and 4 bases at J, with 11 bases in the middle. This CDR3 comprises 15 residues. CDR3 residues: CASSLVGGQYNEQFF. The CDR3 region has the DNA TGTGCCAGCAGCTTAGTGGGAGGTCAATACAATGAGCAGTTCTTC. Full variable domain (missing parts from reference TRBV7-9 and TRBJ2-1): DTGVSQNPRHKITKRGQNVTFRCDPISEHNRLYWYRQTLGQGPEFLTYFQNEAQLEKSRLLSDRFSAERPKGSFSTLEIQRTEQGDSAMYLCASSLVGGQYNEQFFGPGTRLTVL.